This TCR beta chain was recorded in a study of post-analysis software for immune sequencing data. Study information: The disease courses spanned relapsing-remitting, secondary progressive and progressive-relapsing forms of multiple sclerosis. Findings and caveats of the study: Five TRBV segments (TRBV5-6, TRBV5-1 and TRBV20-1 among them) occurred more frequently in patients than in controls. Normalized Chao1 diversity was significantly lower in multiple sclerosis patients than in controls. With F measure, samples from one preparation batch clustered together strongly.

TCR beta cDNA libraries had unique molecular identifiers. Some 500,000 cDNA molecules came from 1 to 10 million T cells. TCRdb re-analysed the PCR reads in MiXCR, keeping a single row per CDR3 protein. The sample has roughly 600,000 distinct CDR3 sequences; about 44% are singletons. From germline, CDR1 is MGHRA and CDR2 YSYEKL. V lost 0 bases and J 3 bases, leaving 9 bases between the germline ends. There are 15 residues in the CDR3. Details on this clonotype: Its target is not known.

This sequence originates from a girl between 5 and 17 years old with multiple sclerosis. The sample taken for sequencing was blood. The V call is TRBV4-1, the J call TRBJ1-5; no definite D call. The CDR3 nucleotides are TGCGCCAGCAGCCAAGAACCCGGGATCAATCAGCCCCAGCATTTT. Its protein product is CASSQEPGINQPQHF.